Listed below are T cell receptor beta chains from one sample, sequenced in a study of control samples from healthy donors and cancer patients. TCRdb's copy holds only in-frame clones and misses some; the assay was immunoSEQ multiplex PCR. Here the sample spans under 200,000 clones, about nine tenths being singletons. Source material: blood. The receptor source for this set is a woman between 25 and 40 years old in good health. Each CDR3 is given with its conserved first and last residue. D genes are given only for firm matches. Expanded clones get a size class; other rows say once, few or many, or leave the size out.

V: TRBV19; D: -; length: 15; J: TRBJ2-1; size: -; CDR3: CASSIEGRSYNEQFF; DNA: TGTGCCAGTAGTATCGAAGGAAGGTCCTACAATGAGCAGTTCTTC
V: TRBV2; D: -; length: 15; J: TRBJ1-5; size: -; CDR3: CASSVSRGSNQPQHF; DNA: TGTGCCAGCAGTGTCTCCAGGGGAAGCAATCAGCCCCAGCATTTT
V: TRBV20-1; D: -; length: 11; J: TRBJ2-1; size: -; CDR3: CSARARGEQFF; DNA: TGCAGTGCTAGAGCCCGCGGTGAGCAGTTCTTC
V: TRBV5-4; D: -; length: 15; J: TRBJ2-2; size: once; CDR3: CASSAGTTNTGELFF; DNA: TGTGCCAGCAGCGCCGGGACAACTAACACCGGGGAGCTGTTTTTT
V: TRBV19; D: TRBD2; length: 15; J: TRBJ2-7; size: -; CDR3: CASSNVAGVGYEQYF; DNA: TGTGCCAGTAGTAACGTAGCGGGGGTTGGCTACGAGCAGTACTTC
V: TRBV10-3; D: -; length: 11; J: TRBJ2-1; size: -; CDR3: CAISERTEQFF; DNA: TGTGCCATCAGTGAACGGACTGAGCAGTTCTTC
V: TRBV12-3/TRBV12-4; D: -; length: 12; J: TRBJ2-5; size: -; CDR3: CASSLTSETQYF; DNA: TGTGCCAGCAGTCTCACAAGCGAGACCCAGTACTTC
V: TRBV6-1; D: -; length: 15; J: TRBJ2-7; size: -; CDR3: CASSQGTPSTYEQYF; DNA: TGTGCCAGCAGTCAGGGGACACCTTCCACCTACGAGCAGTACTTC
V: TRBV4-1; D: TRBD2; length: 18; J: TRBJ2-2; size: -; CDR3: CASSQGTLAGGNTGELFF; DNA: TGCGCCAGCAGCCAAGGGACTCTAGCGGGGGGGAACACCGGGGAGCTGTTTTTT
V: TRBV28; D: TRBD2; length: 15; J: TRBJ2-1; size: -; CDR3: CASSPGLAGGNEQFF; DNA: TGTGCCAGCAGTCCGGGACTAGCGGGAGGGAATGAGCAGTTCTTC
V: TRBV9; D: TRBD1; length: 14; J: TRBJ1-4; size: -; CDR3: CASSEDRGGEKLFF; DNA: TGTGCCAGCAGCGAAGACAGGGGGGGTGAAAAACTGTTTTTT
V: TRBV6-1; D: -; length: 16; J: TRBJ2-3; size: -; CDR3: CASSEGVGRNQDTQYF; DNA: TGTGCCAGCAGTGAAGGGGTGGGCAGGAATCAAGATACGCAGTATTTT
V: TRBV5-1; D: -; length: 16; J: TRBJ2-2; size: -; CDR3: CASSLQGGGNTGELFF; DNA: TGCGCCAGCAGCTTACAGGGAGGTGGGAACACCGGGGAGCTGTTTTTT
V: TRBV28; D: -; length: 14; J: TRBJ1-1; size: -; CDR3: CASSPRRGRPEAFF; DNA: TGTGCCAGCAGTCCCCGCCGGGGGCGCCCTGAAGCTTTCTTT
V: TRBV6-5; D: TRBD1; length: 15; J: TRBJ2-2; size: -; CDR3: CASSYGTGETGELFF; DNA: TGTGCCAGCAGTTACGGGACAGGGGAGACCGGGGAGCTGTTTTTT
V: TRBV6-1; D: -; length: 15; J: TRBJ1-3; size: few; CDR3: CASSEDGASGNTIYF; DNA: TGTGCCAGCAGTGAAGACGGTGCCTCTGGAAACACCATATATTTT
V: TRBV10-3; D: TRBD1; length: 15; J: TRBJ1-2; size: -; CDR3: CAISEGSGGAYGYTF; DNA: TGTGCCATCAGTGAGGGGTCAGGGGGGGCCTATGGCTACACCTTC
V: TRBV7-2; D: TRBD2; length: 15; J: TRBJ2-7; size: -; CDR3: CASRTRTSGSYEQYF; DNA: TGTGCCAGCAGAACCCGGACTAGCGGGAGTTACGAGCAGTACTTC
V: TRBV7-9; D: TRBD1; length: 14; J: TRBJ1-4; size: many; CDR3: CASSAPRGAEKLFF; DNA: TGTGCCAGCAGCGCTCCCAGGGGGGCTGAAAAACTGTTTTTT
V: TRBV28; D: -; length: 13; J: TRBJ1-1; size: -; CDR3: CASKGTPNTEAFF; DNA: TGTGCCAGCAAAGGGACACCGAACACTGAAGCTTTCTTT
V: TRBV15; D: -; length: 15; J: TRBJ1-4; size: -; CDR3: CATSRGAASNEKLFF; DNA: TGTGCCACCAGCAGAGGGGCTGCTTCGAATGAAAAACTGTTTTTT
V: TRBV5-1; D: -; length: 15; J: TRBJ2-5; size: -; CDR3: CASSLAPSSAETQYF; DNA: TGCGCCAGCAGCTTGGCACCATCTAGCGCAGAGACCCAGTACTTC
V: TRBV5-6; D: TRBD1; length: 14; J: TRBJ1-1; size: -; CDR3: CASSGQGARTEAFF; DNA: TGTGCCAGCAGCGGACAGGGGGCGCGGACTGAAGCTTTCTTT
V: TRBV24-1; D: -; length: 15; J: TRBJ2-1; size: -; CDR3: CATSGQEKTYNEQFF; DNA: TGTGCCACCAGTGGACAGGAAAAAACCTACAATGAGCAGTTCTTC
V: TRBV13; D: -; length: 14; J: TRBJ1-1; size: -; CDR3: CASSNGRINTEAFF; DNA: TGTGCCAGCAGTAACGGACGGATTAACACTGAAGCTTTCTTT
V: TRBV5-1; D: -; length: 16; J: TRBJ2-3; size: -; CDR3: CASSLVSKGGTDTQYF; DNA: TGCGCCAGCAGCTTGGTGAGTAAGGGGGGCACAGATACGCAGTATTTT
V: TRBV28; D: -; length: 15; J: TRBJ2-3; size: -; CDR3: CASSQSGSSTDTQYF; DNA: TGTGCCAGCAGCCAAAGCGGGTCTAGCACAGATACGCAGTATTTT
V: TRBV18; D: TRBD1; length: 15; J: TRBJ2-7; size: -; CDR3: CASSPPGQGSYEQYF; DNA: TGTGCCAGCTCACCGCCGGGACAGGGGTCCTACGAGCAGTACTTC
V: TRBV2; D: TRBD2; length: 13; J: TRBJ2-5; size: once; CDR3: CASSGGALETQYF; DNA: TGTGCCAGCAGCGGGGGGGCATTAGAGACCCAGTACTTC
V: TRBV4-1; D: -; length: 15; J: TRBJ1-3; size: -; CDR3: CASSQEGFSGNTIYF; DNA: TGCGCCAGCAGCCAAGAAGGGTTCTCTGGAAACACCATATATTTT
V: TRBV25-1; D: -; length: 13; J: TRBJ1-2; size: -; CDR3: CASSESPSYGYTF; DNA: TGTGCCAGCAGTGAATCGCCGAGCTATGGCTACACCTTC
V: TRBV18; D: TRBD1; length: 17; J: TRBJ1-3; size: -; CDR3: CASSPPGTGGSGNTIYF; DNA: TGTGCCAGCTCACCACCGGGGACAGGGGGCTCTGGAAACACCATATATTTT
V: TRBV5-6; D: TRBD1; length: 13; J: TRBJ1-6; size: -; CDR3: CASSRTGGSPLHF; DNA: TGTGCCAGCAGCCGGACAGGGGGCTCACCCCTCCACTTT
V: TRBV21-1; D: -; length: 13; J: TRBJ1-2; size: -; CDR3: CASSTGAGYGYTF; DNA: TGTGCCAGCAGCACCGGGGCGGGGTATGGCTACACCTTC
V: TRBV4-1; D: TRBD2; length: 15; J: TRBJ2-1; size: -; CDR3: CASSQPLAGVYEQFF; DNA: TGCGCCAGCAGCCAGCCCCTAGCGGGAGTCTATGAGCAGTTCTTC
V: TRBV19; D: -; length: 14; J: TRBJ1-5; size: -; CDR3: CASSIRFGGQPQHF; DNA: TGTGCCAGTAGTATAAGATTCGGGGGACAGCCCCAGCATTTT
V: TRBV7-2; D: TRBD2; length: 15; J: TRBJ2-5; size: -; CDR3: CASSYSGGAVETQYF; DNA: TGTGCCAGCAGCTACAGCGGGGGGGCCGTAGAGACCCAGTACTTC
V: TRBV18; D: TRBD1; length: 13; J: TRBJ1-4; size: few; CDR3: CASSRTGSEKLFF; DNA: TGTGCCAGCTCTCGGACAGGTTCTGAAAAACTGTTTTTT
V: TRBV6-2/TRBV6-3; D: -; length: 12; J: TRBJ2-1; size: -; CDR3: CASSDYYNEQFF; DNA: TGTGCCAGCAGCGACTACTACAATGAGCAGTTCTTC
V: TRBV7-9; D: TRBD1; length: 14; J: TRBJ2-3; size: -; CDR3: CASSRQGFADTQYF; DNA: TGTGCCAGCAGCCGACAGGGTTTCGCAGATACGCAGTATTTT
V: TRBV6-5; D: TRBD1; length: 14; J: TRBJ1-2; size: few; CDR3: CASSYGQGWYGYTF; DNA: TGTGCCAGCAGTTACGGACAGGGATGGTATGGCTACACCTTC
V: TRBV4-2; D: -; length: 15; J: TRBJ1-3; size: once; CDR3: CASSQAPGSGNTIYF; DNA: TGTGCCAGCAGCCAAGCGCCAGGGTCTGGAAACACCATATATTTT
V: TRBV2; D: -; length: 15; J: TRBJ1-5; size: -; CDR3: CASSEEQGSNQPQHF; DNA: TGTGCCAGCAGTGAGGAGCAGGGTAGCAATCAGCCCCAGCATTTT
V: TRBV5-4; D: -; length: 14; J: TRBJ2-2; size: -; CDR3: CASSLDGNTGELFF; DNA: TGTGCCAGCAGCTTGGACGGAAACACCGGGGAGCTGTTTTTT
V: TRBV5-6; D: -; length: 14; J: TRBJ2-7; size: -; CDR3: CASSWGGQTYEQYF; DNA: TGTGCCAGCAGCTGGGGCGGACAGACCTACGAGCAGTACTTC
V: TRBV18; D: TRBD1; length: 15; J: TRBJ2-5; size: -; CDR3: CASSPRSQGQETQYF; DNA: TGTGCCAGCTCACCACGTTCACAGGGGCAAGAGACCCAGTACTTC
V: TRBV4-3; D: -; length: 13; J: TRBJ2-3; size: -; CDR3: CASSQDSTDTQYF; DNA: TGCGCCAGCAGCCAAGACAGCACAGATACGCAGTATTTT
V: TRBV6-1; D: TRBD2; length: 15; J: TRBJ2-7; size: -; CDR3: CASSEESGGAYEQYF; DNA: TGTGCCAGCAGTGAAGAGAGCGGGGGGGCCTACGAGCAGTACTTC
V: TRBV9; D: -; length: 15; J: TRBJ2-1; size: -; CDR3: CASSVVTGSYNEQFF; DNA: TGTGCCAGCAGCGTAGTCACGGGCTCCTACAATGAGCAGTTCTTC
V: TRBV5-1; D: -; length: 14; J: TRBJ1-2; size: -; CDR3: CASSLGQANYGYTF; DNA: TGCGCCAGCAGCTTGGGACAGGCCAACTATGGCTACACCTTC
V: TRBV30; D: -; length: 16; J: TRBJ1-3; size: once; CDR3: CAWSVGSGASGNTIYF; DNA: TGTGCCTGGAGTGTGGGTTCAGGCGCCTCTGGAAACACCATATATTTT